These T cell receptor beta chains were read from a single sample in a study of T cells in Graves' hyperthyroidism and ophthalmopathy. TCRdb recomputed calls from the multiplex PCR reads with MiXCR, one row per CDR3 protein. There are some 770,000 distinct CDR3 sequences in the sample; about 16% occur only once, and under 8.5% lies in the top ten. The source material was blood. Receptors originate from a man younger than 35 with Graves' hyperthyroidism. The CDR3 runs from the conserved cysteine through the conserved F or W. The order of the fields is D gene, J gene, V gene, clone size, CDR3 protein, CDR3 DNA. A D gene is named only where the DNA matches it firmly. A clone size is listed for some rows: how often the clone was seen (once, few, many), or a class if it is expanded.

d_gene: TRBD1; j_gene: TRBJ1-5; v_gene: TRBV28; abundance: many; CDR3aa: CASRGDSHQPQHF; CDR3nt: TGTGCCAGCAGAGGGGACAGCCATCAGCCCCAGCATTTT
d_gene: .; j_gene: TRBJ1-2; v_gene: TRBV2; abundance: few; CDR3aa: CASSASYGYTF; CDR3nt: TGTGCCAGCAGTGCTAGCTATGGCTACACCTTC
d_gene: .; j_gene: TRBJ2-2; v_gene: TRBV28; abundance: many; CDR3aa: CASSPTRTGTGELFF; CDR3nt: TGTGCCAGCAGTCCTACACGAACAGGGACCGGGGAGCTGTTTTTT
d_gene: .; j_gene: TRBJ1-2; v_gene: TRBV20-1; abundance: .; CDR3aa: CSARDGDTITRLGYTF; CDR3nt: TGCAGTGCTAGAGATGGAGACACAATTACCCGCCTAGGCTACACCTTC
d_gene: TRBD2; j_gene: TRBJ2-7; v_gene: TRBV4-3; abundance: .; CDR3aa: CASSQDWTSGVYEQYF; CDR3nt: TGCGCCAGCAGCCAAGATTGGACTAGCGGGGTTTACGAGCAGTACTTC
d_gene: TRBD2; j_gene: TRBJ2-2; v_gene: TRBV6-1; abundance: many; CDR3aa: CASSESPRLAGIIGELFF; CDR3nt: TGTGCCAGCAGTGAAAGCCCCCGGCTAGCGGGAATAATCGGGGAGCTGTTTTTT
d_gene: .; j_gene: TRBJ2-2; v_gene: TRBV28; abundance: many; CDR3aa: CASSSGSGELFF; CDR3nt: TGTGCCAGCAGTTCAGGGTCCGGGGAGCTGTTTTTT
d_gene: .; j_gene: TRBJ2-7; v_gene: TRBV28; abundance: many; CDR3aa: CASPPRRTGSYEQYF; CDR3nt: TGTGCCAGCCCCCCCCGGCGGACTGGCTCCTACGAGCAGTACTTC
d_gene: TRBD2; j_gene: TRBJ2-3; v_gene: TRBV7-9; abundance: many; CDR3aa: CASSGGTSGEGGTQYF; CDR3nt: TGTGCCAGCAGCGGCGGGACTAGCGGCGAAGGCGGTACGCAGTATTTT
d_gene: .; j_gene: TRBJ2-7; v_gene: TRBV7-9; abundance: many; CDR3aa: CASSKRGGAEHSYEQYF; CDR3nt: TGTGCCAGCAGCAAGAGGGGGGGGGCGGAGCACTCCTACGAGCAGTACTTC
d_gene: .; j_gene: TRBJ1-1; v_gene: TRBV28; abundance: few; CDR3aa: CASGLGAEGKAFF; CDR3nt: TGTGCCAGCGGCCTGGGAGCCGAGGGTAAAGCTTTCTTT
d_gene: .; j_gene: TRBJ2-1; v_gene: TRBV7-3; abundance: many; CDR3aa: CASSPQAGRSYNEQFF; CDR3nt: TGTGCCAGCAGCCCTCAAGCGGGTCGTTCCTACAATGAGCAGTTCTTC
d_gene: TRBD1; j_gene: TRBJ1-2; v_gene: TRBV28; abundance: many; CDR3aa: CASSVFDRDDYGYTF; CDR3nt: TGTGCCAGCAGCGTTTTCGACAGGGACGACTATGGCTACACCTTC
d_gene: TRBD2; j_gene: TRBJ2-4; v_gene: TRBV7-2; abundance: .; CDR3aa: CASSLALAGGVAKNIQYF; CDR3nt: TGTGCCAGCAGCTTAGCCCTAGCGGGAGGGGTAGCCAAAAACATTCAGTACTTC
d_gene: .; j_gene: TRBJ2-2; v_gene: TRBV29-1; abundance: many; CDR3aa: CSVYRTPNTGELFF; CDR3nt: TGCAGCGTTTACAGGACGCCGAACACCGGGGAGCTGTTTTTT
d_gene: .; j_gene: TRBJ2-5; v_gene: TRBV20-1; abundance: .; CDR3aa: CSAREVAAQETQYF; CDR3nt: TGCAGTGCTAGAGAGGTAGCAGCACAAGAGACCCAGTACTTC
d_gene: .; j_gene: TRBJ2-3; v_gene: TRBV9; abundance: .; CDR3aa: CASSDIAESTDTQYF; CDR3nt: TGTGCCAGCAGCGATATAGCGGAAAGCACAGATACGCAGTATTTT
d_gene: .; j_gene: TRBJ1-2; v_gene: TRBV7-9; abundance: few; CDR3aa: CASSLFPLADNYGYTF; CDR3nt: TGTGCCAGCAGCCTCTTTCCCTTAGCGGATAACTATGGCTACACCTTC
d_gene: .; j_gene: TRBJ2-5; v_gene: TRBV30; abundance: many; CDR3aa: CAWSARRALQETQYF; CDR3nt: TGTGCCTGGAGTGCTCGACGGGCTCTCCAAGAGACCCAGTACTTC
d_gene: .; j_gene: TRBJ1-2; v_gene: TRBV6-5; abundance: many; CDR3aa: CASSYERGRGYTF; CDR3nt: TGTGCCAGCAGTTACGAGAGGGGAAGAGGCTACACCTTC
d_gene: .; j_gene: TRBJ1-2; v_gene: TRBV7-2; abundance: .; CDR3aa: CASSLGTRDYGYTF; CDR3nt: TGTGCCAGCAGCTTAGGAACCCGGGACTATGGCTACACCTTC
d_gene: .; j_gene: TRBJ2-1; v_gene: TRBV29-1; abundance: .; CDR3aa: CSVDGPTPEQFF; CDR3nt: TGCAGCGTTGATGGTCCGACTCCTGAGCAGTTCTTC
d_gene: TRBD1; j_gene: TRBJ1-6; v_gene: TRBV30; abundance: few; CDR3aa: CAWSGQGNSPLHF; CDR3nt: TGTGCCTGGAGTGGACAGGGGAATTCACCCCTCCACTTT
d_gene: .; j_gene: TRBJ2-2; v_gene: TRBV19; abundance: .; CDR3aa: CASSIKRASLSTGELFF; CDR3nt: TGTGCCAGTAGTATTAAACGGGCTAGTCTGTCCACCGGGGAGCTGTTTTTT
d_gene: TRBD1; j_gene: TRBJ1-4; v_gene: TRBV15; abundance: few; CDR3aa: CATSRETQGGYNEKLFF; CDR3nt: TGTGCCACCAGCAGAGAAACACAGGGGGGCTATAATGAAAAACTGTTTTTT
d_gene: .; j_gene: TRBJ2-7; v_gene: TRBV28; abundance: .; CDR3aa: CASSPTGAASSYEQYF; CDR3nt: TGTGCCAGCAGCCCCACGGGAGCGGCGAGCTCCTACGAGCAGTACTTC
d_gene: .; j_gene: TRBJ2-6; v_gene: TRBV19; abundance: .; CDR3aa: CASTQGPGGANVLTF; CDR3nt: TGTGCCAGTACGCAGGGACCAGGTGGGGCCAACGTCCTGACTTTC
d_gene: TRBD1; j_gene: TRBJ2-3; v_gene: TRBV18; abundance: few; CDR3aa: CASSRRDRGLSDTQYF; CDR3nt: TGTGCCAGCTCACGACGGGACAGGGGGCTGTCGGATACGCAGTATTTT
d_gene: .; j_gene: TRBJ1-2; v_gene: TRBV10-3; abundance: .; CDR3aa: CAITGQPNYGYTF; CDR3nt: TGTGCCATCACCGGACAGCCTAACTATGGCTACACCTTC
d_gene: .; j_gene: TRBJ1-1; v_gene: TRBV2; abundance: many; CDR3aa: CASSKGLLNTEAFF; CDR3nt: TGTGCCAGCAGTAAGGGATTACTTAACACTGAAGCTTTCTTT
d_gene: .; j_gene: TRBJ1-1; v_gene: TRBV6-1; abundance: .; CDR3aa: CASSPGTTDTEAFF; CDR3nt: TGTGCCAGCAGTCCGGGGACCACGGACACTGAAGCTTTCTTT
d_gene: .; j_gene: TRBJ1-5; v_gene: TRBV6-1; abundance: .; CDR3aa: CASSEQGRRQPQHF; CDR3nt: TGTGCCAGCAGTGAACAGGGGAGGCGGCAGCCCCAGCATTTT
d_gene: .; j_gene: TRBJ2-3; v_gene: TRBV28; abundance: many; CDR3aa: CASSLQSDTQYF; CDR3nt: TGTGCCAGCAGTTTACAGTCAGATACGCAGTATTTT
d_gene: TRBD2; j_gene: TRBJ2-1; v_gene: TRBV6-1; abundance: .; CDR3aa: CASRTLSGRAQVEQFF; CDR3nt: TGTGCCAGCCGAACTCTAAGCGGGAGGGCCCAGGTGGAGCAGTTCTTC
d_gene: TRBD1; j_gene: TRBJ2-5; v_gene: TRBV5-4; abundance: .; CDR3aa: CASKEFSTGTETQYF; CDR3nt: TGTGCCAGCAAGGAATTTTCGACAGGGACGGAGACCCAGTACTTC
d_gene: TRBD1; j_gene: TRBJ1-5; v_gene: TRBV18; abundance: many; CDR3aa: CASSLGQGSGQPQHF; CDR3nt: TGTGCCAGCTCACTAGGACAGGGGAGCGGTCAGCCCCAGCATTTT
d_gene: .; j_gene: TRBJ1-2; v_gene: TRBV11-2; abundance: few; CDR3aa: CASSLGRGGGYTF; CDR3nt: TGTGCCAGCAGCTTAGGGAGGGGAGGGGGCTACACCTTC
d_gene: .; j_gene: TRBJ1-1; v_gene: TRBV30; abundance: many; CDR3aa: CASDRGRRQANTEAFF; CDR3nt: TGTGCCAGTGATCGAGGTCGAAGACAAGCGAACACTGAAGCTTTCTTT
d_gene: .; j_gene: TRBJ2-4; v_gene: TRBV30; abundance: many; CDR3aa: CAWLDISLAKNIQYF; CDR3nt: TGTGCCTGGCTGGACATCTCTCTAGCCAAAAACATTCAGTACTTC
d_gene: TRBD1; j_gene: TRBJ1-2; v_gene: TRBV30; abundance: many; CDR3aa: CAWSLGGQGGDYTF; CDR3nt: TGTGCCTGGAGTTTAGGGGGACAGGGGGGTGACTACACCTTC
d_gene: .; j_gene: TRBJ2-7; v_gene: TRBV18; abundance: many; CDR3aa: CASSPSGGPYEQYF; CDR3nt: TGTGCCAGCTCACCAAGTGGCGGCCCCTACGAGCAGTACTTC
d_gene: TRBD2; j_gene: TRBJ2-2; v_gene: TRBV19; abundance: .; CDR3aa: CASSRLRERSTGELFF; CDR3nt: TGTGCCAGTAGTAGATTGCGGGAGAGGAGCACCGGGGAGCTGTTTTTT
d_gene: .; j_gene: TRBJ1-2; v_gene: TRBV7-9; abundance: few; CDR3aa: CASSSVGGIIYGYTF; CDR3nt: TGTGCCAGCAGCTCAGTAGGCGGGATAATCTATGGCTACACCTTC
d_gene: .; j_gene: TRBJ1-5; v_gene: TRBV19; abundance: few; CDR3aa: CASSIVSGGVQPQHF; CDR3nt: TGTGCCAGTAGTATAGTATCCGGGGGGGTCCAGCCCCAGCATTTT
d_gene: .; j_gene: TRBJ1-5; v_gene: TRBV7-9; abundance: .; CDR3aa: CASSLEGRNSNQPQHF; CDR3nt: TGTGCCAGCAGCTTAGAAGGACGGAATAGCAATCAGCCCCAGCATTTT
d_gene: TRBD2; j_gene: TRBJ2-7; v_gene: TRBV28; abundance: many; CDR3aa: CASTSQIGAGEQYF; CDR3nt: TGTGCCAGCACCTCACAGATTGGAGCGGGGGAGCAGTACTTC
d_gene: TRBD1; j_gene: TRBJ2-1; v_gene: TRBV29-1; abundance: .; CDR3aa: CSVPPADRRYNEQFF; CDR3nt: TGCAGCGTTCCACCTGCGGACAGGAGGTACAATGAGCAGTTCTTC
d_gene: .; j_gene: TRBJ2-3; v_gene: TRBV5-5; abundance: few; CDR3aa: CASSRPPTDTQYF; CDR3nt: TGTGCCAGCAGCAGACCACCCACAGATACGCAGTATTTT
d_gene: .; j_gene: TRBJ2-5; v_gene: TRBV2; abundance: .; CDR3aa: CASSEVQEETQYF; CDR3nt: TGTGCCAGCAGTGAAGTGCAGGAAGAGACCCAGTACTTC
d_gene: .; j_gene: TRBJ1-5; v_gene: TRBV28; abundance: few; CDR3aa: CASTTDTYQPQHF; CDR3nt: TGTGCCAGCACCACGGACACTTATCAGCCCCAGCATTTT
d_gene: .; j_gene: TRBJ2-3; v_gene: TRBV11-3; abundance: many; CDR3aa: CASSPSPTDTQYF; CDR3nt: TGTGCCAGCAGCCCAAGTCCCACAGATACGCAGTATTTT
d_gene: .; j_gene: TRBJ1-5; v_gene: TRBV28; abundance: few; CDR3aa: CASERPRYSNQPQHF; CDR3nt: TGTGCCAGCGAGAGACCGAGATATAGCAATCAGCCCCAGCATTTT
d_gene: .; j_gene: TRBJ2-2; v_gene: TRBV19; abundance: .; CDR3aa: CASSIRGGTGELFF; CDR3nt: TGTGCCAGTAGTATTAGGGGAGGAACCGGGGAGCTGTTTTTT
d_gene: TRBD1; j_gene: TRBJ1-2; v_gene: TRBV28; abundance: many; CDR3aa: CASRLWTGGLDGYTF; CDR3nt: TGTGCCAGCAGGCTCTGGACAGGGGGCTTGGATGGCTACACCTTC
d_gene: .; j_gene: TRBJ2-2; v_gene: TRBV19; abundance: few; CDR3aa: CATPKRREGTGELFF; CDR3nt: TGTGCCACCCCTAAACGAAGGGAAGGGACCGGGGAGCTGTTTTTT
d_gene: .; j_gene: TRBJ2-3; v_gene: TRBV9; abundance: few; CDR3aa: CASSGGDGGTDTQYF; CDR3nt: TGTGCCAGCAGCGGGGGGGACGGTGGCACAGATACGCAGTATTTT
d_gene: .; j_gene: TRBJ1-2; v_gene: TRBV20-1; abundance: few; CDR3aa: CSARLDYRHGYTF; CDR3nt: TGCAGTGCTAGATTAGACTATCGGCATGGCTACACCTTC